This entry lists 14 T cell receptor beta chains sequenced from one sample in a study of blood T cell repertoires in COVID-19 (dated by TCRdb to between 2020 and 2021). Libraries were built with the immunoSEQ multiplex PCR assay. TCRdb re-hosts the immuneACCESS table, in-frame sequences only. Its copies lack some clones; in the studies checked, an unresolved V gene accounts for under half of them, and the cause for the rest is not known. The sample data list under 150,000 clones, and less than 85% of these were observed just once. The ten biggest clones cover 13% of the sample. Sequences were obtained from peripheral blood. The source of these receptors is a human donor in a cohort sampled during active COVID-19.

This clone was observed once. This chain links TRBV15 with TRBJ1-1, with no clear D. V shed 4 bases and J shed 1 base, with 13 bases lying between them. Germline V gene lookup returns CDR1 LNHNV and CDR2 YYDKDF (reference sequence). The CDR3 has 15 amino acids. This CDR3 is CATSINRRANTEAFF. The CDR3 region has the DNA TGTGCCACCAGCATCAACCGGAGGGCGAACACTGAAGCTTTCTTT. Using reference TRBV15 and TRBJ1-1 for the parts outside the CDR3, the full variable domain is DAMVIQNPRYQVTQFGKPVTLSCSQTLNHNVMYWYQQKSSQAPKLLFHYYDKDFNNEADTPDNFQSRRPNTSFCFLDIRSPGLGDTAMYLCATSINRRANTEAFFGQGTRLTVV.

The CDR3 DNA follows: TGTGCCAGCAGCAAAACACAGACCGCGAACACCGGGGAGCTGTTTTTT. Its protein is CASSKTQTANTGELFF. The genes are TRBV11-3 and TRBJ2-2, with D unresolved. V lost 5 bases and J 0 bases, leaving 13 bases between the germline ends. In germline, CDR1 is SGHNT, CDR2 YENEEA. This CDR3 spans 16 amino acids.

The gene calls are TRBV6-5 and TRBJ2-1, with D perhaps matching TRBD1 (6 bases). The V and J ends lost 8 bases and 2 bases respectively, with 7 bases between them. The CDR3 covers 12 residues. The germline gives CDR1 MNHEY, CDR2 SVGAGI. The CDR3 loop reads CASGTTYNEQFF. CDR3 sequence (DNA): TGTGCCAGCGGGACAACCTACAATGAGCAGTTCTTC.

The chain is built from TRBV6-4 and TRBJ1-6; 7 bases align to TRBD1. With 3 bases clipped from V and 10 bases from J, the junction kept 6 bases outside the gene matches. The CDR3 spans 14 residues. Germline CDR1 is MRHNA and CDR2 is SNTAGT. The CDR3 DNA follows: TGTGCCAGCAGTGAAGTACAGGGGAGGTCACCCCTCCACTTT. Protein: CASSEVQGRSPLHF.

V usage is TRBV30 and J usage is TRBJ2-5; no clear D. The germline gives CDR1 GTSNPN, CDR2 SVGIG (reference sequence). The germline V and J ends were trimmed by 3 bases and 7 bases, with 15 bases remaining between them. The length of the CDR3 is 13 residues. The CDR3 coding sequence is TGTGCCTGGAGCCCATCATCCCCAGGGACCCAGTACTTC. The encoded protein is CAWSPSSPGTQYF.

This chain uses TRBV30 with TRBJ1-6, with 9 bases lining up with TRBD1. CDR1 is GTSNPN and CDR2 is SVGIG in the germline V gene (reference sequence). The CDR3 loop spans 16 amino acids. V dropped 6 bases and J dropped 3; count of bases not matched to a gene: 9. The DNA of the CDR3 is TGTGCCTGTGGACAGGGGACAAAAAACTATAATTCACCCCTCCACTTT. This translates into CACGQGTKNYNSPLHF. The full variable domain, its missing parts supplied by reference TRBV30 and TRBJ1-6, is SQTIHQWPATLVQPVGSPLSLECTVEGTSNPNLYWYRQAAGRGLQLLFYSVGIGQISSEVPQNLSASRPQDRQFILSSKKLLLSDSGFYLCACGQGTKNYNSPLHFGNGTRLTVT.

V and J are TRBV19 and TRBJ1-2; 8 nucleotides agree with TRBD1. The CDR3 spans 15 residues. V was clipped by 4 bases and J by 8 bases; unmatched bases: 12. Looked up from germline, CDR1 is LNHDA and CDR2 is SQIVND (reference sequence). This CDR3 is CASSSDRDRQSGYTF. The CDR3 DNA is TGTGCCAGTAGTAGCGATAGGGACAGGCAGTCCGGCTACACCTTC.

This chain joins TRBV18 and TRBJ1-3; weak D call: TRBD1 (6 bases). V lost 2 bases, J lost 2 bases, and 10 bases lay in between. CDR3 length: 15 amino acids. Germline CDR1 KGHSH, CDR2 LQKENI. CDR3 residues: CASSPTTGPGNTIYF. CDR3 DNA: TGTGCCAGCTCACCAACGACAGGCCCTGGAAACACCATATATTTT.

The chain uses TRBV5-1 and TRBJ2-1; 11 nucleotides line up with TRBD1. V lost 4 bases and J lost 6; bases outside the gene matches: 9. Germline CDR1 is SGHRS and CDR2 is YFSETQ. This CDR3 has 16 residues. The CDR3 is CASSPWTGGRGNEQFF. CDR3 nucleotides: TGCGCCAGCAGCCCTTGGACAGGGGGCAGAGGCAATGAGCAGTTCTTC.

V gene TRBV12-3 or TRBV12-4 combines with J gene TRBJ2-1, with TRBD1 matching over 8 bases. The length of the CDR3 is 13 residues. Trimming took 1 base from V and 8 from J; bases not matched to a gene: 1. CDR3 loop: CASSLDRGDEQFF. CDR3 DNA: TGTGCCAGCAGTTTAGACAGGGGGGATGAGCAGTTCTTC.

The V call is TRBV24-1, the J call TRBJ2-1, with a weak D call TRBD1 (6 bases). Trimming took 6 bases from V and 5 from J, leaving 10 bases between them. The germline V gene has CDR1 KGHDR and CDR2 SFDVKD. This CDR3 has 13 residues. CDR3 loop: CATSWGQHNEQFF. DNA for the CDR3: TGTGCCACCAGTTGGGGACAACACAATGAGCAGTTCTTC.

This chain links TRBV18 with TRBJ2-7, with 10 nucleotides matching TRBD1. Trimming cost V 5 bases and J 6 bases; bases outside gene matches: 10. The germline CDR1 and CDR2 sequences are KGHSH and LQKENI. The CDR3 contains 15 residues. The CDR3 sequence: CASSYTGTGASEQYF. The DNA for the CDR3 is TGTGCCAGCTCATACACCGGGACAGGGGCCTCCGAGCAGTACTTC.

V gene TRBV11-2 combines with J gene TRBJ2-6; tentatively, D is TRBD2 (6 bases). The V gene lost 3 bases and the J gene lost 1 base, with 13 bases spanning the gap. The CDR3 covers 17 residues. Germline CDR1 SGHAT, CDR2 FQNNGV. The CDR3 protein is CASSFHSGRSGANVLTF. The CDR3 DNA reads as TGTGCCAGCAGCTTTCATTCGGGGAGGTCTGGGGCCAACGTCCTGACTTTC.

The CDR3 is CASSERSFNTEAFF. CDR3 sequence (DNA): TGCGCCAGCAGTGAACGGTCTTTTAACACTGAAGCTTTCTTT. The rearrangement joins TRBV10-2 to TRBJ1-1; D uncertain. CDR1 is WSHSY and CDR2 is SAAADI in the germline V gene. The CDR3 runs to 14 residues. With 3 bases removed from V and 2 bases from J, the gap between germline ends came to 10 bases.